These 9 T cell receptor beta chains originate from one sample sequenced in a study of cytomegalovirus exposure and HLA in healthy donors. The PCR was carried out with 60 Vbeta primers and 13 Jbeta primers. Libraries were prepared by immunoSEQ multiplex PCR; TCRdb keeps only in-frame clonotypes and omits some of them. There are some 120,000 clones in the sample; roughly four fifths occur only once, and approximately 11% lies in the top ten. Sequenced sample: PBMCs. The receptor source for this set is a male donor in good health and CMV-seropositive.

The rearrangement uses TRBV11-2 and TRBJ2-7; 8 nucleotides align to TRBD2. The CDR3 consists of 13 residues. Germline CDR1 and CDR2: SGHAT and FQNNGV. V trimming: 5 bases; J trimming: 5 bases; junction bases outside the gene matches: 5. The CDR3: CASSPGLVNEQYF. The CDR3 coding sequence is TGTGCCAGCAGCCCGGGACTAGTCAACGAGCAGTACTTC.

The V call is TRBV19, the J call TRBJ2-5; 8 bases line up with TRBD1. This CDR3 spans 12 amino acids. The trim removed 6 bases at V and 4 bases at J, leaving 1 base unmatched. CDR1 is LNHDA and CDR2 is SQIVND in the germline V gene (reference sequence). The CDR3 nucleotides are TGTGCCAGTAGCACAGGGGGAGAGACCCAGTACTTC. Encoded protein: CASSTGGETQYF.

This clone was picked up one time. This chain links TRBV7-2 with TRBJ2-7, with TRBD2 matching 9 bases. Germline V gives CDR1 SGHTA, CDR2 FQGNSA. J gave up 2 bases and V 5 bases, and 7 bases lay outside the gene matches. The CDR3 extends over 15 amino acids. CDR3 in DNA: TGTGCCAGCAGCGGGGGTCTAGCGGGAACCTACGAGCAGTACTTC. It translates to CASSGGLAGTYEQYF.

This sequence joins TRBV7-2 and TRBJ1-3, with D possibly being TRBD1 (6 bases). The CDR3 covers 16 residues. Trimming took off 3 bases at V and 4 bases at J, with 16 bases between the two ends. The V gene's germline CDR1 is SGHTA and CDR2 FQGNSA. In DNA form, the CDR3 reads TGTGCCAGCAGCTTCCACTTGACAGGCTCGGGAAACACCATATATTTT. Its protein product is CASSFHLTGSGNTIYF.

The chain has TRBV30 and TRBJ1-5, with 7 positions matching TRBD1. The V gene end was trimmed by 0 bases and the J gene end by 6 bases; junction bases not matched to a gene: 2. Germline loops: CDR1 GTSNPN, CDR2 SVGIG (reference sequence). The CDR3 length is 13 residues. CDR3 nucleotide sequence: TGTGCCTGGAGTGTGAGGGGGCGTCAGCCCCAGCATTTT. Amino acid sequence: CAWSVRGRQPQHF.

The chain links TRBV5-8 to TRBJ2-1; 9 nucleotides line up with TRBD2. The CDR3 is 14 residues long. The V segment lost 7 bases and the J segment 5 bases; nucleotides outside the gene matches: 7. Germline V lookup: CDR1 SGHTS, CDR2 YDEGEE. The DNA of the CDR3 is TGTGCCAGCCGTCCGGGACTAGCTCACAATGAGCAGTTCTTC. Protein product: CASRPGLAHNEQFF.

The chain has TRBV19 and TRBJ2-3, with TRBD2 matching over 10 bases. V lost 3 bases to trimming and J lost 2 bases; unmatched junction nucleotides: 5. This CDR3 is built from 16 residues. Germline V gene data show CDR1 as LNHDA and CDR2 as SQIVND (reference sequence). CDR3 loop: CASSIGGLAATDTQYF. For the CDR3, the DNA is TGTGCCAGTAGTATTGGAGGACTAGCGGCCACAGATACGCAGTATTTT. The full variable domain, in which reference TRBV19 and TRBJ2-3 provide the parts outside the CDR3, is DGGITQSPKYLFRKEGQNVTLSCEQNLNHDAMYWYRQDPGQGLRLIYYSQIVNDFQKGDIAEGYSVSREKKESFPLTVTSAQKNPTAFYLCASSIGGLAATDTQYFGPGTRLTVL.

V usage is TRBV12-2 and J usage is TRBJ2-7; the D segment call TRBD1 is taken from the table without a DNA check. TRBV12-2 is listed as a pseudogene. CDR3 length: 17 residues. The CDR3 bases are TGTGCAAGTCGCTTAGCTTTCCGGGACAGGATATCCTACGAGCAGTACTTC. It encodes CASRLAFRDRISYEQYF.

The chain couples TRBV5-4 to TRBJ2-1, with 10 bases matching TRBD2. The trim removed 6 bases at V and 2 bases at J, leaving 5 bases unmatched. CDR1 and CDR2 (germline): SGHNT, YYREEE (reference sequence). The CDR3 covers 15 residues. CDR3 region: CASTQREGTYNEQFF. In DNA, the CDR3 is TGTGCCAGCACTCAGCGGGAGGGGACCTACAATGAGCAGTTCTTC. Looking up the rest from reference TRBV5-4 and TRBJ2-1 gives the full variable domain: ETGVTQSPTHLIKTRGQQVTLRCSSQSGHNTVSWYQQALGQGPQFIFQYYREEENGRGNFPPRFSGLQFPNYSSELNVNALELDDSALYLCASTQREGTYNEQFFGPGTRLTVL.